This passage covers 32 T cell receptor beta chains from one sample sequenced in a study of cytomegalovirus exposure and HLA in healthy donors. Primers: 60 Vbeta forward and 13 Jbeta reverse. Sequencing was performed with immunoSEQ multiplex PCR; in TCRdb, only in-frame clones are kept and a portion is missing. Of 110,000 or so clones in the sample, around 77% are singletons; the top ten hold approximately 5%. The sample comprised PBMCs. All receptors come from a woman aged 25 to 39 in good health and CMV-seropositive.

The V and J genes are TRBV2 and TRBJ1-5, with 9 bases lining up with TRBD1. The germline gives CDR1 SNHLY, CDR2 FYNNEI. This CDR3 region has 15 residues. V was clipped by 6 bases and J by 3 bases; unmatched bases: 6. The CDR3, as DNA: TGTGCCAGCAGGAGGACAGGGGTGATCAATCAGCCCCAGCATTTT. It specifies CASRRTGVINQPQHF.

The gene calls are TRBV11-3 and TRBJ2-1; 9 nucleotides line up with TRBD1. Germline V lookup: CDR1 SGHNT, CDR2 YENEEA. V dropped 0 bases and J dropped 8; count of bases not matched to a gene: 17. The CDR3 has 19 amino acids. CDR3 sequence reads: CASSLESWPGGTGNDEQFF. The CDR3 region has the DNA TGTGCCAGCAGCTTAGAATCTTGGCCCGGCGGGACAGGGAATGATGAGCAGTTCTTC.

This clone was seen more than once but under ten times. J is TRBJ1-4 and V is TRBV30; TRBD1 matches 10 bases. V lost 8 bases to trimming and J lost 8 bases; unmatched junction nucleotides: 5. Germline CDR1 GTSNPN, CDR2 SVGIG (reference sequence). This CDR3 has 12 amino acids. In DNA, the CDR3 is TGTGCCGGAGGGACAGGGGAAGAAAAACTGTTTTTT. The encoded protein is CAGGTGEEKLFF. Supplemented by reference TRBV30 and TRBJ1-4, the full variable domain reads SQTIHQWPATLVQPVGSPLSLECTVEGTSNPNLYWYRQAAGRGLQLLFYSVGIGQISSEVPQNLSASRPQDRQFILSSKKLLLSDSGFYLCAGGTGEEKLFFGSGTQLSVL.

This clone was detected a few times. V usage is TRBV7-9 and J usage is TRBJ1-1; 11 nucleotides line up with TRBD1. Germline V lookup: CDR1 SEHNR, CDR2 FQNEAQ (reference sequence). V gave up 9 bases and J gave up 5 bases; unmatched junction bases: 11. The CDR3 sequence is 15 residues long. The CDR3 region has the DNA TGTGCCAGTCGCAGCTTGGGACAGGGGGTGACTGAAGCTTTCTTT. Translated: CASRSLGQGVTEAFF.

This clone was seen only once. The gene calls are TRBV10-3 and TRBJ2-1; 7 bases fit TRBD1. In germline, CDR1 is ENHRY, CDR2 SYGVKD. There are 13 residues in the CDR3. The V gene end was trimmed by 5 bases and the J gene end by 10 bases; junction bases not matched to a gene: 8. CDR3 coding DNA: TGTGCCATCAGTCCCGTTCAGGGGGAAGAGCAGTTCTTC. Its translation is CAISPVQGEEQFF.

Comment on this clone: A junction end diverges from the germline sequence, so it may reflect a read error. This sequence joins TRBV7-7 and TRBJ2-1, with 11 positions matching TRBD2. This CDR3 is built from 20 residues. CDR1 and CDR2 from the germline V gene are SSHAT and FNYEAQ (reference sequence). CDR3 residues: CASSSLPGLAGPSSYNEQFF. CDR3 nucleotides: TGTGCTAGCAGCTCCTTACCCGGACTAGCGGGCCCAAGCTCCTACAATGAGCAGTTCTTC.

This clone was found a few times. The chain is built from TRBV2 and TRBJ2-3; possible D gene TRBD2, 6 bases. V lost 8 bases to trimming and J lost 1 base, with 13 bases between them. CDR1 is SNHLY, CDR2 FYNNEI, per germline. The CDR3 consists of 14 residues. CDR3 bases: TGTGCCAGCGCGGGACCCGCGGGCACAGATACGCAGTATTTT. Its translation is CASAGPAGTDTQYF.

This clone was observed a few times. The chain uses TRBV9 and TRBJ1-1; D is unresolved. Per germline, CDR1 SGDLS and CDR2 YYNGEE. CDR3 length equals 13 residues. With 3 bases removed from V and 5 bases from J, the gap between germline ends came to 11 bases. The CDR3 loop is CASSADSWTEAFF. DNA of the CDR3: TGTGCCAGCAGCGCGGACTCTTGGACTGAAGCTTTCTTT. Full variable domain (remainder filled in from reference TRBV9 and TRBJ1-1): DSGVTQTPKHLITATGQRVTLRCSPRSGDLSVYWYQQSLDQGLQFLIQYYNGEERAKGNILERFSAQQFPDLHSELNLSSLELGDSALYFCASSADSWTEAFFGQGTRLTVV.

In its sample, this clone was seen a few times. This chain joins TRBV5-1 and TRBJ2-5; 10 bases align to TRBD2. The CDR3 length is 14 residues. V gave up 4 bases and J gave up 3 bases; unmatched junction bases: 3. Germline CDR1 and CDR2: SGHRS and YFSETQ. The CDR3 is CASSAGLAEETQYF. CDR3 DNA sequence: TGCGCCAGCAGCGCAGGACTAGCGGAAGAGACCCAGTACTTC.

This chain links TRBV2 with TRBJ2-7, with D perhaps matching TRBD2 (6 bases). The CDR3 is 13 amino acids. Trimming took off 3 bases at V and 5 bases at J, with 11 bases between the two ends. The germline V gene has CDR1 SNHLY and CDR2 FYNNEI. DNA for the CDR3: TGTGCCAGCAGTGATCTAGCGAGCGACGAGCAGTACTTC. It translates to CASSDLASDEQYF.

This chain connects TRBV9 to TRBJ2-3; 10 bases map to TRBD1. CDR1 SGDLS and CDR2 YYNGEE come from the germline V gene. The ends lost 0 bases at V and 7 bases at J; junction bases unmatched: 11. This CDR3 contains 17 residues. CDR3 region: CASSVDSLGQGFHTQYF. CDR3 DNA sequence: TGTGCCAGCAGCGTAGATTCCCTGGGACAGGGGTTTCATACGCAGTATTTT.

This clone has only a few counts. This chain connects TRBV5-6 to TRBJ2-5, with D possibly TRBD1 on 5 matching bases. Germline V gives CDR1 SGHDT, CDR2 YYEEEE. Trimming stripped 1 base from V and 3 bases from J, with 16 bases between. CDR3 length: 16 amino acids. The CDR3 protein is CASSLYSSPTEETQYF. The CDR3 bases are TGTGCCAGCAGCTTGTATTCCAGCCCGACAGAAGAGACCCAGTACTTC.

This chain connects TRBV7-3 to TRBJ2-1; 9 bases map to TRBD2. The CDR3 has 16 residues. Germline V gene lookup returns CDR1 SGHTA and CDR2 FQGTGA. The junction had 4 bases not matched to a gene; V was cut back by 4 bases and J by 0 bases. The DNA of the CDR3 is TGTGCCAGCAGCTACCTAGCGGGGCGCTCCTACAATGAGCAGTTCTTC. Its translation is CASSYLAGRSYNEQFF.

The chain is built from TRBV5-4 and TRBJ2-3; weak D call: TRBD2 (7 bases). Germline-derived CDR1 and CDR2 are SGHNT and YYREEE (reference sequence). V was shortened by 6 bases and J by 9 bases, with 17 bases between the two germline ends. This CDR3 spans 13 amino acids. The CDR3 DNA follows: TGTGCCAGCACCTCAAAGGGGGGGCACACGCAGTATTTT. Translating it yields CASTSKGGHTQYF.

This clone was picked up one time. The rearrangement uses TRBV25-1 and TRBJ2-1; D may be TRBD1 (6 bases). CDR3 size: 13 residues. Per the germline V gene, CDR1 is MGHDK and CDR2 is SYGVNS. V dropped 4 bases and J dropped 12 bases, with 16 bases sitting between them. This CDR3 is CASSGGRLGGQFF. The CDR3 coding sequence is TGTGCCAGCAGTGGGGGTCGTTTAGGGGGGCAGTTCTTC.

The chain uses TRBV5-6 and TRBJ2-1; 8 positions agree with TRBD1. The ends lost 4 bases at V and 5 bases at J; junction bases unmatched: 5. The CDR3 has 14 amino acids. Germline CDR1 and CDR2: SGHDT and YYEEEE. The CDR3 coding sequence is TGTGCCAGCAGCCCGCAGGGGGCGGACAATGAGCAGTTCTTC. Translating gives CASSPQGADNEQFF. The entire variable domain, with the rest obtained from reference TRBV5-6 and TRBJ2-1, is as follows: DAGVTQSPTHLIKTRGQQVTLRCSPKSGHDTVSWYQQALGQGPQFIFQYYEEEERQRGNFPDRFSGHQFPNYSSELNVNALLLGDSALYLCASSPQGADNEQFFGPGTRLTVL.

This chain uses TRBV19 with TRBJ1-2, with unresolved D. Germline V CDR1 and CDR2: LNHDA, SQIVND (reference sequence). Trimming shortened V by 5 bases and J by 3 bases, and 7 bases separated the two germline ends. The CDR3 is 12 residues long. Here the CDR3 reads CASSPRDYGYTF. The CDR3 nucleotides are TGTGCCAGTAGTCCTAGAGACTATGGCTACACCTTC. Looking up the rest from reference TRBV19 and TRBJ1-2 gives the full variable domain: DGGITQSPKYLFRKEGQNVTLSCEQNLNHDAMYWYRQDPGQGLRLIYYSQIVNDFQKGDIAEGYSVSREKKESFPLTVTSAQKNPTAFYLCASSPRDYGYTFGSGTRLTVV.

This clone was recorded only once. This chain connects TRBV28 to TRBJ2-1; TRBD2 agrees at 13 bases. The CDR3 is made up of 13 amino acids. Germline loops: CDR1 MDHEN, CDR2 SYDVKM. The V gene end was trimmed by 2 bases and the J gene end by 16 bases; junction bases not matched to a gene: 5. CDR3 in amino acids: CASSLGTSGVEFF. The CDR3 nucleotides read TGTGCCAGCAGTTTAGGGACTAGCGGGGTGGAATTCTTC.

The gene calls are TRBV5-1 and TRBJ2-3; 7 nucleotides line up with TRBD2. CDR1 is SGHRS and CDR2 is YFSETQ in the germline V gene. This CDR3 has 14 amino acids. Trimming cost V 0 bases and J 6 bases; bases outside gene matches: 4. CDR3 amino acids: CASSLGLAEDTQYF. The CDR3 DNA reads TGCGCCAGCAGCTTGGGCCTAGCGGAGGATACGCAGTATTTT.

The chain has TRBV30 and TRBJ1-1; a possible D gene is TRBD1 (6 bases). CDR1 is GTSNPN, CDR2 SVGIG, per germline (reference sequence). There are 11 residues in the CDR3. Trimming took off 3 bases at V and 5 bases at J, with 7 bases between the two ends. CDR3 sequence reads: CAWRQGTEAFF. CDR3 nucleotides: TGTGCCTGGAGGCAGGGGACTGAAGCTTTCTTT.

This chain joins TRBV28 and TRBJ1-6; D perhaps matches TRBD1 (6 bases). The germline V gene has CDR1 MDHEN and CDR2 SYDVKM. V was shortened by 3 bases and J by 9 bases, with 18 bases between the two germline ends. The CDR3 consists of 16 residues. Here the CDR3 DNA reads TGTGCCAGCAGTTTGTCTGTCTGGGCACAGGGTTCACCCCTCCACTTT. Translated: CASSLSVWAQGSPLHF.

The gene calls are TRBV4-1 and TRBJ2-6, with 9 bases fitting TRBD1. The CDR3 is 16 amino acids. From germline, CDR1 is MGHRA and CDR2 YSYEKL. V lost 4 bases, J lost 3 bases, and 4 bases stayed unmatched. The CDR3 sequence is CASSLGQGFGANVLTF. CDR3 bases: TGCGCCAGCAGCCTGGGACAGGGCTTTGGGGCCAACGTCCTGACTTTC.

This chain uses TRBV7-9 with TRBJ2-3, with 16 positions matching TRBD2. CDR3 size: 18 residues. CDR1 is SEHNR and CDR2 is FQNEAQ in the germline V gene (reference sequence). Unmatched junction bases numbered 6, after V lost 5 bases and J lost 1 base. DNA of the CDR3: TGTGCCAGCAGCACGGGACTAGCGGGAGGGCTGGGCACAGATACGCAGTATTTT. Its translation is CASSTGLAGGLGTDTQYF.

The rearrangement uses TRBV11-3 and TRBJ1-1; D is perhaps TRBD1 (6 bases). CDR1 and CDR2 from the germline V gene are SGHNT and YENEEA. This CDR3 comprises 15 residues. Trimming took 0 bases from V and 5 from J, leaving 13 bases between them. The CDR3 coding sequence is TGTGCCAGCAGCTTAGAGACTACAGGGTATACTGAAGCTTTCTTT. It yields the protein CASSLETTGYTEAFF.

The CDR3 protein is CATSKKGGGRNTEAFF. CDR3 nucleotides: TGTGCCACCAGCAAAAAGGGGGGGGGCAGGAACACTGAAGCTTTCTTT. The rearrangement links TRBV15 to TRBJ1-1; D possibly corresponds to TRBD1 (6 bases). The CDR3 contains 16 residues. Trimming cost V 4 bases and J 1 base, with 16 bases left between them. Germline V lookup: CDR1 LNHNV, CDR2 YYDKDF (reference sequence).

The chain joins TRBV6-5 to TRBJ1-1; maybe TRBD1 (5 bases). Trimming cost V 5 bases and J 1 base, with 14 bases left between them. In germline, CDR1 is MNHEY, CDR2 SVGAGI. The CDR3 contains 15 residues. CDR3 sequence (DNA): TGTGCCAGCAGTCGCTTATCAGGGTCGAACACTGAAGCTTTCTTT. It encodes CASSRLSGSNTEAFF.

This clone has only one observation. V usage is TRBV9 and J usage is TRBJ2-7, with D maybe TRBD2 (5 bases). CDR3 length equals 12 residues. Germline assignment: CDR1 SGDLS and CDR2 YYNGEE. Trimming took off 3 bases at V and 6 bases at J, with 10 bases between the two ends. The CDR3 reads CASSGTRPEQYF. CDR3 in DNA: TGTGCCAGCAGCGGGACTCGACCCGAGCAGTACTTC.

This clone was counted between two and nine times. The chain has TRBV10-3 and TRBJ2-3; 10 bases fit TRBD2. V shed 5 bases, J shed 3 bases, and the junction held 5 bases outside the gene matches. This CDR3 spans 15 amino acids. Germline CDR1 reads ENHRY; CDR2 reads SYGVKD. This chain's CDR3 is CAISTAGGPTDTQYF. Here the CDR3 DNA reads TGTGCCATCAGTACAGCGGGGGGGCCAACAGATACGCAGTATTTT.

In this sample, this clone turned up a few times. V is TRBV9 and J is TRBJ2-5, with TRBD2 matching 8 bases. J was trimmed by 2 bases and V by 0 bases; bases with no gene match: 6. Germline CDR1 and CDR2: SGDLS and YYNGEE. The CDR3 loop spans 16 amino acids. Here the CDR3 DNA reads TGTGCCAGCAGCGTAGTAGGTAGCGGGGTACAAGAGACCCAGTACTTC. Protein sequence: CASSVVGSGVQETQYF.

This clone was found once. J is TRBJ2-2 and V is TRBV7-9; TRBD1 matches at 7 bases. The V segment lost 0 bases and the J segment 4 bases; nucleotides outside the gene matches: 8. Germline V gene data show CDR1 as SEHNR and CDR2 as FQNEAQ (reference sequence). The CDR3 covers 17 residues. The CDR3 sequence is CASSLAPGTVSTGELFF. In nucleotides, the CDR3 is TGTGCCAGCAGCTTAGCGCCCGGGACAGTAAGCACCGGGGAGCTGTTTTTT.

The rearrangement uses TRBV5-1 and TRBJ1-6; 9 bases match TRBD1. The CDR3 runs 16 residues. V gave up 0 bases and J gave up 9 bases; unmatched junction bases: 7. Per the germline V gene, CDR1 is SGHRS and CDR2 is YFSETQ. CDR3 DNA sequence: TGCGCCAGCAGCTTGGTGGCTAGACAGGGGGTTTCACCCCTCCACTTT. It is translated as CASSLVARQGVSPLHF.

The chain uses TRBV7-2 and TRBJ2-7; no clear D gene. V lost 4 bases and J 2 bases, leaving 3 bases between the germline ends. The CDR3 sequence is 11 residues long. Germline loops: CDR1 SGHTA, CDR2 FQGNSA. The CDR3 sequence: CASSSAYEQYF. In DNA, the CDR3 is TGTGCCAGCAGCTCCGCCTACGAGCAGTACTTC.